This is a list of T cell receptor beta chains from one sample in a study of PD-L1 blockade in urothelial cancer. Profiled with immunoSEQ multiplex PCR; TCRdb holds only in-frame clones, not every one. This table holds more than 30,000 clones, 84% found once. The sample in question was PBMCs, obtained around atezolizumab (anti-PD-L1) treatment. The receptors originated from a man between 60 and 75 years old with urothelial cancer. CDR3s leave out the opening cysteine and the closing phenylalanine or tryptophan. D genes are given only for firm matches. Clone size is given for some rows only: seen once, a few or many times, or a class if the clone is expanded.

size,J,V,D,CDR3
.,TRBJ2-1,TRBV9,TRBD2,ASSAPGLANERGEQF
.,TRBJ1-5,TRBV6-5,.,ASSPTWAQPQH
.,TRBJ1-4,TRBV7-9,.,ASSLRVGVGEKLF
once,TRBJ2-5,TRBV19,TRBD2,ASSLRLAETQY
.,TRBJ1-5,TRBV27,TRBD1,ASSLTGGQPQH
.,TRBJ1-1,TRBV19,.,ASSIFGPRGGQNTEAF
.,TRBJ2-1,TRBV7-8,.,ASSLQAFNEQF
once,TRBJ2-7,TRBV7-2,TRBD2,ASSFRLAGVYEQY
.,TRBJ2-1,TRBV7-2,TRBD2,ASSLGTSGENEQF
once,TRBJ2-2,TRBV5-1,.,ATKTIANTGELF
.,TRBJ1-6,TRBV30,.,AWTGASNSPLH
.,TRBJ2-7,TRBV27,TRBD2,ASSLREGYEQY
.,TRBJ2-7,TRBV5-1,TRBD2,ASSPRLAGAYEQY
.,TRBJ1-4,TRBV2,.,ASSESGFREKLF
.,TRBJ1-2,TRBV20-1,TRBD1,STGGVGYT
.,TRBJ1-4,TRBV5-1,.,ASSTTDTPEGKLF
.,TRBJ2-5,TRBV25-1,TRBD1,ASKGQSQETQY
.,TRBJ2-3,TRBV5-5,TRBD2,ASSLDAGADTQY
once,TRBJ1-1,TRBV2,TRBD1,ASSASGQGGF
.,TRBJ2-3,TRBV19,.,ASSISASESTDTQY
.,TRBJ1-4,TRBV9,.,ASSVSQGQTNEKLF
.,TRBJ1-1,TRBV6-5,.,ASIDSLFMNTEAF
.,TRBJ2-7,TRBV5-5,TRBD1,ASRGQGIYEQY
.,TRBJ2-5,TRBV4-2,.,ASRFEGGPQETQY
.,TRBJ2-1,TRBV7-8,.,ASSRGVAVTYNEQF
.,TRBJ1-2,TRBV19,TRBD1,ASSVVGTERANYGYT
.,TRBJ2-7,TRBV30,TRBD1,ACRTGRGEQY
.,TRBJ2-7,TRBV7-8,TRBD2,ASSLATSGSSYEQY
.,TRBJ1-5,TRBV5-1,.,ASSLAPGKGSQPQH
.,TRBJ1-1,TRBV6-5,.,ASRTWGQDNTEAF
.,TRBJ1-5,TRBV6-5,TRBD1,ASRDRGAQH
.,TRBJ2-7,TRBV7-8,TRBD1,ASSLAEPGGQYEQY
.,TRBJ1-2,TRBV5-6,TRBD1,ASSFEGARTPNYGYT
.,TRBJ2-1,TRBV5-1,TRBD2,ASSVGTSGRTHNEQF
.,TRBJ2-7,TRBV7-2,TRBD1,ASSLGRGSYEQY
.,TRBJ1-6,TRBV27,TRBD1,ASSPPGQGGRRSPLH
.,TRBJ2-2,TRBV5-8,.,ASSLVKLAVPNTGELF
.,TRBJ1-5,TRBV30,TRBD1,AWRYRDRANQPQH
.,TRBJ2-1,TRBV4-1,TRBD2,ASSQEASGHPNEQF
.,TRBJ1-2,TRBV6-6,TRBD1,ASSSTGNYGYT
.,TRBJ2-5,TRBV5-1,TRBD2,ASSVVAGASKTQY
.,TRBJ2-7,TRBV30,TRBD1,ACVGDRTYEQY
.,TRBJ1-6,TRBV4-1,.,ASSQGWGGSGVLNSPLH
.,TRBJ1-5,TRBV7-2,.,ASSSPPGGLNSNQPQH
.,TRBJ1-6,TRBV11-3,TRBD1,ASSFGTGGNSPLH
.,TRBJ1-4,TRBV7-2,.,ASSRTLNEKLF
.,TRBJ2-7,TRBV18,TRBD1,ASSPGQVQYEQY
.,TRBJ2-7,TRBV7-6,.,ASSHRETYEQY
.,TRBJ1-1,TRBV5-1,TRBD1,ASSLGTDEAF
.,TRBJ1-5,TRBV7-2,.,ASSLRRNSNQPQH
.,TRBJ2-5,TRBV18,.,ASSPAGPETQY
once,TRBJ2-7,TRBV9,.,ASSLQLGSSYEQY
.,TRBJ2-5,TRBV10-2,.,ARLLGVKETQY
.,TRBJ2-1,TRBV9,TRBD2,ASSGGGRMSEQF
.,TRBJ1-2,TRBV27,.,ASSLPGEGGYT
.,TRBJ2-1,TRBV5-4,.,ASSETLSSYNEQF